The 5 T cell receptor beta chains below come from one sample, sequenced in a study of control samples from healthy donors and cancer patients. Produced via immunoSEQ multiplex PCR; TCRdb's table is partial and in-frame only. The sample contains tens of thousands of clones, around 90% of which appear only once. The sample was PBMCs. The receptor set was obtained from a man in his fifties or sixties with colorectal cancer.

The V call is TRBV18, the J call TRBJ1-6; D not certain. The germline gives CDR1 KGHSH, CDR2 LQKENI. The CDR3 has 14 amino acids. The V and J ends lost 2 bases and 14 bases respectively, with 16 bases between them. CDR3 residues: CASSPSPRDDTLHF. For the CDR3, the DNA is TGTGCCAGCTCACCATCACCACGAGATGACACCCTCCACTTT.

The V and J genes are TRBV12-3 or TRBV12-4 and TRBJ1-1, with unresolved D. CDR3 length: 11 amino acids. Trimming pared 7 bases from V and 3 bases from J, leaving 6 bases between. CDR3 protein: CASTSHTEAFF. The CDR3 DNA sequence: TGTGCCAGCACCTCCCACACTGAAGCTTTCTTT.

This clone has just one count. V is TRBV2 and J is TRBJ2-3; D is ambiguous. CDR1 is SNHLY, CDR2 FYNNEI, per germline. V dropped 5 bases and J dropped 6 bases, with 12 bases sitting between them. The CDR3 runs 13 residues. The CDR3 region is CASSLRPPDTQYF. The CDR3 nucleotides are TGTGCCAGCAGTCTTAGACCGCCGGATACGCAGTATTTT.

This clone was seen more than once but under ten times. The chain uses TRBV9 and TRBJ1-1; maybe TRBD1 (5 bases). Germline V gene lookup returns CDR1 SGDLS and CDR2 YYNGEE. This CDR3 is built from 16 residues. V was clipped by 0 bases and J by 0 bases, with 12 bases between them. The CDR3 loop is CASSVGQKIMNTEAFF. The CDR3 bases are TGTGCCAGCAGCGTAGGACAGAAAATAATGAACACTGAAGCTTTCTTT.

V gene TRBV9 combines with J gene TRBJ2-1; 7 bases map to TRBD2. In germline, CDR1 is SGDLS, CDR2 YYNGEE. The CDR3 contains 14 residues. Trimming took 3 bases from V and 6 from J; bases not matched to a gene: 6. The CDR3 bases are TGTGCCAGCAGCGCAAGCGGGACCTTCAATGAGCAGTTCTTC. This translates into CASSASGTFNEQFF.